This T cell receptor (beta chain) was retrieved from a study of naive and memory T cell subsets. Study-level results: A few larger clonotypes appeared in naive repertoires, especially CD8, possibly memory cells re-expressing CD45RA.

After the first PCR, alpha and beta chain libraries were processed separately. The beta constant-region primer was an equimolar mix of two oligonucleotides covering TRBC1 and TRBC2. Nested alpha and beta constant-region primers with the SP2 primer drove four PCR rounds on ligated cDNA. Via MiXCR, TCRdb re-called the UMI-ligation and nested PCR reads, giving one row per CDR3 protein. This table holds around 93,000 distinct CDR3 sequences, approximately 10% found once. This clonotype was observed at least ten times. Its antigen remains unidentified. V dropped 6 bases and J dropped 6 bases, with 18 bases sitting between them. CDR3 size: 15 residues. The V gene's germline CDR1 is MNHEY and CDR2 SVGAGI.

This receptor was taken from a human donor in good health. The sequenced material came from naive CD4+ T cells from blood. The chain combines TRBV6-5 with TRBJ2-1; tentatively, D is TRBD1 (6 bases). CDR3 in amino acids: CASSSTQGFSNEQFF. CDR3 nucleotides: TGTGCCAGCAGCTCCACCCAGGGGTTCTCCAATGAGCAGTTCTTC.